The 9 T cell receptor beta chains below were found in one sample sequenced in a study. TCRdb redid the calling of the RT-PCR reads with MiXCR, one entry per CDR3 protein. The data contain about 680,000 distinct CDR3 sequences, 14% of them seen just once; the ten biggest clones take up about 3.9%. Material: memory CD4+ T cells from blood. The receptors stem from a female donor in good health, serving as a healthy control.

This clonotype was detected only a few times. The CDR3 DNA follows: TGTGCCAGCAGCCAATCCGACAGGGTAGAGACCCAGTACTTC. It codes for CASSQSDRVETQYF. The chain combines TRBV3-1 with TRBJ2-5, with 7 bases that match TRBD1. The CDR3 contains 14 residues. The V and J ends lost 2 bases and 4 bases, in that order; junction bases with no gene match: 4. Germline V gene data show CDR1 as LGHDT and CDR2 as YNNKEL (reference sequence).

This clonotype was counted at least ten times. The V call is TRBV5-1, the J call TRBJ2-3; D gene unclear. V shed 2 bases and J shed 2 bases, with 18 bases lying between them. From germline, CDR1 is SGHRS and CDR2 YFSETQ. The CDR3 totals 17 residues. The CDR3: CASSFDAGPQYTDTQYF. The CDR3 DNA sequence: TGCGCCAGCAGCTTCGACGCCGGGCCACAATACACAGATACGCAGTATTTT.

This chain connects TRBV20-1 to TRBJ2-3; 10 bases map to TRBD2. Germline lookup yields CDR1 DFQATT and CDR2 SNEGSKA (reference sequence). This CDR3 region has 16 residues. The junction had 9 bases not matched to a gene; V was cut back by 1 base and J by 5 bases. CDR3 in amino acids: CSARGGASGRGDTQYF. The DNA for the CDR3 is TGCAGTGCTAGAGGGGGGGCTAGCGGGAGAGGAGATACGCAGTATTTT.

The chain has TRBV3-1 and TRBJ2-4; weak D call: TRBD2 (5 bases). CDR1 is LGHDT and CDR2 is YNNKEL in the germline V gene (reference sequence). The CDR3 contains 15 residues. Trimming stripped 2 bases from V and 1 base from J, with 9 bases between. CDR3 sequence: CASSQSGQAKNIQYF. The CDR3 nucleotides read TGTGCCAGCAGCCAAAGCGGCCAGGCCAAAAACATTCAGTACTTC.

This clonotype was observed a handful of times. The chain is built from TRBV6-2 or TRBV6-3 and TRBJ2-7, with TRBD1 matching 8 bases. Germline lookup yields CDR1 MNHEY and CDR2 SVGEGT. This CDR3 region has 16 residues. Trimming cost V 5 bases and J 1 base; bases outside gene matches: 10. CDR3 protein: CASSDVGTGKSYEQYF. CDR3 nucleotides: TGTGCCAGCAGTGACGTTGGGACAGGAAAGTCCTACGAGCAGTACTTC.

The V call is TRBV4-1, the J call TRBJ1-1; the D gene is possibly TRBD1 (5 bases). CDR1 is MGHRA, CDR2 YSYEKL, per germline. Trimming took off 1 base at V and 5 bases at J, with 14 bases between the two ends. The CDR3 runs 15 residues. CDR3 region: CASSQVLEGQTEAFF. The CDR3, as DNA: TGCGCCAGCAGCCAAGTATTAGAGGGGCAAACTGAAGCTTTCTTT.

The V gene is TRBV5-1, the J gene TRBJ2-3; 8 bases line up with TRBD1. The V gene's germline CDR1 is SGHRS and CDR2 YFSETQ. Germline trimming cut 4 bases from V and 7 bases from J; bases unmatched to any gene: 11. This CDR3 spans 15 amino acids. The CDR3 DNA follows: TGCGCCAGCAGCCAATGGACAGGGATTCGAAATACGCAGTATTTT. Its translation: CASSQWTGIRNTQYF.

There are many counts of this clonotype. The chain links TRBV19 to TRBJ2-1; TRBD2 matches at 11 bases. Trimming at V came to 6 bases and at J to 6 bases, leaving 10 bases not matched to a gene. CDR3 length: 16 residues. CDR1 LNHDA and CDR2 SQIVND come from the germline V gene (reference sequence). CDR3 coding DNA: TGTGCCAGTAGACTAGCGGGGGCCGTACAATCCAATGAGCAGTTCTTC. This gives the protein CASRLAGAVQSNEQFF.

This clonotype was recorded once. CDR3 nucleotides: TGCAGTGCTAGTCGCCCCTCTGGGGCCAACGTCCTGACTTTC. Protein: CSASRPSGANVLTF. The chain uses TRBV20-1 and TRBJ2-6; no clear D gene. In germline, CDR1 is DFQATT, CDR2 SNEGSKA (reference sequence). Trimming shortened V by 3 bases and J by 0 bases, and 6 bases separated the two germline ends. The CDR3 has 14 residues.